At least ten counts were recorded for the clone carrying this T cell receptor (beta chain). Antigen unknown. V shed 0 bases and J shed 4 bases, with 9 bases lying between them. Germline CDR1 SGHRS, CDR2 YFSETQ. CDR3 size: 14 residues. The sample comes from a study of response to subunit inactivated influenza vaccine. MiXCR was run by TCRdb on the RT-PCR reads, yielding one entry per CDR3 protein. Altogether roughly 570,000 distinct CDR3 sequences are present, approximately 15% being singletons, with the ten largest covering 8.5% to 14%. General observations from the study: The study's authors posited that every seasonal influenza vaccination enlists few new T cells.

This TCR came from a man aged 45 to 65 who received an inactivated influenza vaccine. The sample here was PBMCs from blood, taken 12 days after vaccination. This rearrangement joins TRBV5-1 to TRBJ2-3, with a tentative D call TRBD1 (5 bases). The CDR3 here is CASSLEQGSDTQYF. In DNA form, the CDR3 reads TGCGCCAGCAGCTTGGAGCAGGGATCAGATACGCAGTATTTT. Full variable domain (outside the CDR3, taken from reference TRBV5-1 and TRBJ2-3): KAGVTQTPRYLIKTRGQQVTLSCSPISGHRSVSWYQQTPGQGLQFLFEYFSETQRNKGNFPGRFSGRQFSNSRSEMNVSTLELGDSALYLCASSLEQGSDTQYFGPGTRLTVL.